This T cell receptor beta chain was identified in a study of cytomegalovirus exposure and HLA in healthy donors (dated by TCRdb to about 2017). As for the study more broadly: The approximately 710 repertoires of the first cohort and the roughly 110 validation repertoires were produced on the same platform, according to a later analysis. The study aimed to test whether cataloging public T cell receptors could reveal signatures of past pathogen exposure. Along with the approximately 700-subject first cohort, a separate validation cohort of around 110 different subjects was used. High-throughput TCR immunosequencing, statistical association of individual TCRs with disease status, and machine learning were combined to predict cytomegalovirus infection status.

The investigation overall reported the following: Across donors, most TCR sequences were observed very rarely, whereas some public TCRs were present in many individuals. According to the authors, the approach could potentially be generalized to other disease states and immunological phenotypes. A later analysis lacked HLA typing for the validation cohort, so it scored co-occurrence in that cohort across all 120 repertoires. In both the original and validation cohorts, the classifier was reported to diagnose cytomegalovirus status with high specificity and sensitivity. In vitro tests confirmed that a few of the cytomegalovirus-associated TCR beta chains recognize cytomegalovirus antigens. The study gave a list of 150 to 200 TCR beta chains associated with cytomegalovirus. A later analysis found that TCRs clustered in the first cohort also tended to co-occur in the 95 to 150 validation repertoires, with approximately 95% of cluster scores above 0.

Trimming costs V 0 bases and J 7 bases, and their ends lie 10 bases apart. Per the germline V gene, SGHTS is the CDR1 and YDEGEE is the CDR2. Inclusive of the bounding cysteine and phenylalanine, the CDR3 is 13 residues long. Only the CDR3 DNA is retained, 39 bases long and in frame from the first base. Library prep was done by the immunoSEQ multiplex PCR assay. The source study handled its data this way. To diagnose cytomegalovirus status from the catalog of TCR beta chain sequences, a statistical classification framework was built. Held by TCRdb, this immuneACCESS table contains in-frame sequences only and omits some clones. Under half of the omission traces to an unresolved V gene where checked; the cause of the rest is unknown. D and trimming were read from the DNA, whereas the V and J calls and clone size are those reported in that table. Present in this sample are about 160,000 clones, roughly 86% of which were seen just once. The leading ten clones occupy around 10% of the sample.

The donors belonged to the validation cohort of 90 to 150 subjects, which was separate from the roughly 700-subject first cohort. For this clone: Its recognized antigen is unknown. No much larger clone is present one base from it, and per-base qualities are unavailable.

This receptor was taken from a woman aged 18-30 years in good health and CMV-seropositive. The chain was built from TRBV5-8 and TRBJ1-1, with the D gene not confidently named. The sequencing input was PBMCs. In nucleotides, the sequence is TGTGCCAGCAGCTTGGGGGTCGCGGGTGAAGCTTTCTTT. The translation is CASSLGVAGEAFF.